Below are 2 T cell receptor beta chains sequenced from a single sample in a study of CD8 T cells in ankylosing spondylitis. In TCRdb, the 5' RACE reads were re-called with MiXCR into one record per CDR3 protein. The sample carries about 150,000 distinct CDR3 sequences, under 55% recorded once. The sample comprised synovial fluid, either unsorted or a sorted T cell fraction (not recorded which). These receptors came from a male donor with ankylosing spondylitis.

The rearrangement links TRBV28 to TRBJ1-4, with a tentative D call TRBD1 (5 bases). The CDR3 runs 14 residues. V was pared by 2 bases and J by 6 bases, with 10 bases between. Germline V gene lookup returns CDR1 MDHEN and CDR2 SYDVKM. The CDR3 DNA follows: TGTGCCAGCAGTTTAAGGCAGGGATATGAAAAACTGTTTTTT. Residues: CASSLRQGYEKLFF.

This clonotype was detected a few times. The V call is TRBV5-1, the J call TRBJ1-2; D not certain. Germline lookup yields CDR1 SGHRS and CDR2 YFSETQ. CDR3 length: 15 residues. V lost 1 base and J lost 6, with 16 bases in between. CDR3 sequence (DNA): TGCGCCAGCAGCTTGAATACGGGTTTGGGAGATGGCTACACCTTC. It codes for CASSLNTGLGDGYTF.